The rows below give T cell receptor beta chains drawn from one sample of a study of T cell repertoires in cytomegalovirus infection. TCRdb reanalysed the reads using MiXCR and keeps one entry per CDR3 protein. The data contain 8,000 or so distinct CDR3 sequences, around three fifths of them singletons. Antigens for these TCRs are unknown. Sequenced sample: PBMCs, sequenced either directly or after in vitro stimulation (not recorded which). These receptors were collected from a human donor in good health (CMV status not recorded). Some clones in this sample may be carry-over from other donors' samples. Each CDR3 is given with its conserved first and last residue. The D gene is left open where the match is weak. The listing skips clone size in some rows; elsewhere it reads once, few, many or a size class.

>.|.|13|TRBJ1-5|TRBV28
TGTGCCAGCAATAAGTATAGCAATCAGCCCCAGCATTTT
CASNKYSNQPQHF
>few|.|15|TRBJ2-7|TRBV5-1
TGCGCCAGCAGCTTAACTGATTCCCCGACCTACGAGCAGTACTTC
CASSLTDSPTYEQYF
>.|.|17|TRBJ1-2|TRBV4-2
TGTGCCAGCAGCCAAGTCCTTGCACAGGGTCTGTATGTTGGCTACACCTTC
CASSQVLAQGLYVGYTF
>.|.|19|TRBJ1-5|TRBV19
TGTGCCAGTAGTTCAATATATAACGGGAAAGGTGAAGACAATCAGCCCCAGAATTTT
CASSSIYNGKGEDNQPQNF
>.|TRBD2|16|TRBJ2-1|TRBV2
TGTGCCAGCAGTTGGACTAGCGGGACTACCCCCAATGAGCAGTTCTTC
CASSWTSGTTPNEQFF
>.|TRBD1|19|TRBJ2-1|TRBV7-8
TGTGCCAGCAGCCTATTCCGAGTGGGTAGGGACAGGTCCTACAATGAGCAGTTCTTC
CASSLFRVGRDRSYNEQFF
>.|.|12|TRBJ2-1|TRBV7-8
TGTGCCAGCAGCCCCATTCCCAATGAGCAGTTCTTC
CASSPIPNEQFF
>many|.|15|TRBJ2-3|TRBV27
TGTGCCAGCACCCTGGGGGGGGGGCCCGGAGATACGCAGTATTTT
CASTLGGGPGDTQYF
>.|.|14|TRBJ1-5|TRBV4-2
TGTGCCAGCAGCCAAGTGAACAGCAATCAGCCCCAGCATTTT
CASSQVNSNQPQHF
>.|.|14|TRBJ1-1|TRBV18
TGTGCCAGCTCACCATTTGAACAGAACACTGAAGCTTTCTTT
CASSPFEQNTEAFF
>.|TRBD1|14|TRBJ1-2|TRBV7-2
TGTGCCAGCAGCATAGGACAGGCAGGATATGGCTACACCTTC
CASSIGQAGYGYTF
>.|.|14|TRBJ2-7|TRBV7-2
TGTGCCAGCAGCCTTAGCAGGGGCACCTACGAGCAGTACTTC
CASSLSRGTYEQYF
>many|.|14|TRBJ2-1|TRBV19
TGTGCCAGTAGTATGGTAAGCGGTTACAATGAGCAGTTCTTC
CASSMVSGYNEQFF
>.|.|14|TRBJ2-3|TRBV25-1
TGTGCCAGCAGTGAAGGACATATCACAGATACGCAGTATTTT
CASSEGHITDTQYF
>once|.|18|TRBJ1-2|TRBV11-2
TGTGCCAGCAGCTTAGCACACGGCCGCTGGACCTCAGGGGCGGGCTACACCTTC
CASSLAHGRWTSGAGYTF
>.|.|16|TRBJ2-1|TRBV7-9
TGTGCCAGCATCTTCCTCGGCGAGAGCTCCTACAATGAGCAGTTCTTC
CASIFLGESSYNEQFF
>few|TRBD2|17|TRBJ2-3|TRBV15
TGTGCCACCAGCAGAGACCTGGGAGGGGATAGCACAGATACGCAGTATTTT
CATSRDLGGDSTDTQYF
>.|.|14|TRBJ1-2|TRBV28
TGTGCCAGCAAGAAAGCGGACGGATTCTATGGCTACACCTTC
CASKKADGFYGYTF
>.|.|15|TRBJ1-2|TRBV6-5
TGTGCCAGCAGTTATCCCCAAACGGGGGCTTGGGGCTACACCTTC
CASSYPQTGAWGYTF
>.|.|14|TRBJ2-1|TRBV7-8
TGTGCCAGCAGCTTTAGGAGGACACAGAATGAGCAGTTCTTC
CASSFRRTQNEQFF
>few|TRBD1|12|TRBJ1-2|TRBV6-2/TRBV6-3
TGTGCCAGCAGTTACCGGACAGGAGGCTACACCTTC
CASSYRTGGYTF
>.|TRBD1|19|TRBJ1-2|TRBV7-2
TGTGCAAGCAGCTTAGGGGAAGTCACTCCGACAGGGTTGGGGATTGGCTACACCTTC
CASSLGEVTPTGLGIGYTF